This TCR beta chain was obtained from a study of blood T cell repertoires in COVID-19. Study processing details: Counts of nucleated cells, estimated from reference gene primer amplification, were obtained. The table came from immunoSEQ multiplex PCR; TCRdb's copy has only in-frame clones and leaves some out. V and J calls and clone size come straight from that table; D and trimming were deduced from the DNA. This table holds some 340,000 clones, roughly 87% found once. This clonotype was obtained from a woman aged 45-60 years who had recovered from COVID-19. The sequenced sample consisted of PBMCs or T cells enriched from blood (not recorded which).

The CDR3 reads CASSLSGGGAWPQHF. The CDR3, as DNA: TGTGCCAGCAGCCTTTCGGGGGGGGGCGCATGGCCCCAGCATTTT. The chain links TRBV7-9 to TRBJ1-5; D is perhaps TRBD1 (6 bases). V gave up 5 bases and J gave up 9 bases, with 20 bases separating them. Germline CDR1 and CDR2: SEHNR and FQNEAQ (reference sequence). The CDR3 spans 15 residues.